This is a list of T cell receptor beta chains from one sample in a study of blood T cell repertoires in COVID-19. The assay was immunoSEQ multiplex PCR, and TCRdb's table has in-frame clones only and misses some. This sample has 200,000 or so clones, with more than 70% found just once. The sequenced material came from peripheral blood. The receptors come from a woman aged 55-70 years with acute or convalescent COVID-19. The CDR3 runs from the conserved cysteine through the conserved F or W. D genes are given only for firm matches. The size entry is marked missing in some rows and otherwise reads once, few, many or a size class.

cdr3_nt: TGTGCCAGCAGTCCAGAGGTAGCCAAAAACATTCAGTACTTC; cdr3_aa: CASSPEVAKNIQYF; j_call: TRBJ2-4; clone_size: -; d_call: -; v_call: TRBV7-8
cdr3_nt: TGTGCCAGCAGCCTACCAGGCACAGGGGGAGGCTACACCTTC; cdr3_aa: CASSLPGTGGGYTF; j_call: TRBJ1-2; clone_size: -; d_call: TRBD1; v_call: TRBV5-6
cdr3_nt: TGCGCCAGCAGCCGAACCCCGGGGGGTCGGGGCTATGGCTACACCTTC; cdr3_aa: CASSRTPGGRGYGYTF; j_call: TRBJ1-2; clone_size: -; d_call: -; v_call: TRBV4-1
cdr3_nt: TGTGCCAGCAGTGCGGAAGGGGGGGGATACAATGAGCAGTTCTTC; cdr3_aa: CASSAEGGGYNEQFF; j_call: TRBJ2-1; clone_size: once; d_call: -; v_call: TRBV6-4
cdr3_nt: TGTGCCAGCAGCTTAGGAGGACAGGGGTTTCCCGGGGAGCTGTTTTTT; cdr3_aa: CASSLGGQGFPGELFF; j_call: TRBJ2-2; clone_size: once; d_call: TRBD1; v_call: TRBV7-3
cdr3_nt: TGTGCCAGCAGCCCAGTGAGGGACAGGGTAGGCACCGGGGAGCTGTTTTTT; cdr3_aa: CASSPVRDRVGTGELFF; j_call: TRBJ2-2; clone_size: -; d_call: TRBD1; v_call: TRBV3-1/TRBV3-2
cdr3_nt: TGCGCCAGCAGCAAGGACACCGTAAACTATGGCTACACCTTC; cdr3_aa: CASSKDTVNYGYTF; j_call: TRBJ1-2; clone_size: -; d_call: -; v_call: TRBV5-1
cdr3_nt: TGTGCCAGCAGTGAGACAGGGGGCGAAGCTTTCTTT; cdr3_aa: CASSETGGEAFF; j_call: TRBJ1-1; clone_size: -; d_call: TRBD1; v_call: TRBV12-3/TRBV12-4
cdr3_nt: TGCGCCAGCAGCTCGACTAGCGGGCAAGAGACCCAGTACTTC; cdr3_aa: CASSSTSGQETQYF; j_call: TRBJ2-5; clone_size: -; d_call: TRBD2; v_call: TRBV5-1
cdr3_nt: TGTGCCAGCAGTTGGACACAAAACACTGAAGCTTTCTTT; cdr3_aa: CASSWTQNTEAFF; j_call: TRBJ1-1; clone_size: -; d_call: -; v_call: TRBV6-2/TRBV6-3
cdr3_nt: TGTGCCAGCAGCCGGGGAGGGGGGGTAGGCAATCAGCCCCAGCATTTT; cdr3_aa: CASSRGGGVGNQPQHF; j_call: TRBJ1-5; clone_size: -; d_call: -; v_call: TRBV7-8
cdr3_nt: TGTGCCTGGAGTGAACAGGCTTATGGCTACACCTTC; cdr3_aa: CAWSEQAYGYTF; j_call: TRBJ1-2; clone_size: -; d_call: -; v_call: TRBV30
cdr3_nt: TGTGCCAGCAGCCAAGTTCCCCCGGGACTAGCGGGAGTTGGGAATACGCAGTATTTT; cdr3_aa: CASSQVPPGLAGVGNTQYF; j_call: TRBJ2-3; clone_size: few; d_call: TRBD2; v_call: TRBV14
cdr3_nt: TGTGCCAGCAGCACAGGGAGCAATCAGCCCCAGCATTTT; cdr3_aa: CASSTGSNQPQHF; j_call: TRBJ1-5; clone_size: -; d_call: -; v_call: TRBV6-5
cdr3_nt: TGTGCCAGCAGCTCCTGGGACAGGCGTGAAGCTTTCTTT; cdr3_aa: CASSSWDRREAFF; j_call: TRBJ1-1; clone_size: -; d_call: TRBD1; v_call: TRBV7-3
cdr3_nt: TGTGCCAGCACCCTACATGGACAGGGGCTCTATGGCTACACCTTC; cdr3_aa: CASTLHGQGLYGYTF; j_call: TRBJ1-2; clone_size: -; d_call: TRBD1; v_call: TRBV6-5
cdr3_nt: TGCGCCAGCAGCTTGGGCGGACAGGGGGGATACGAGCAGTACTTC; cdr3_aa: CASSLGGQGGYEQYF; j_call: TRBJ2-7; clone_size: once; d_call: TRBD1; v_call: TRBV5-1
cdr3_nt: TGTGCCATCAGTGAGTTACAGGGAAGGAACACTGAAGCTTTCTTT; cdr3_aa: CAISELQGRNTEAFF; j_call: TRBJ1-1; clone_size: -; d_call: -; v_call: TRBV10-3
cdr3_nt: TGTGCCAGTAGCACCGGGACAGGGCCCCCCTACGAGCAGTACTTC; cdr3_aa: CASSTGTGPPYEQYF; j_call: TRBJ2-7; clone_size: -; d_call: TRBD1; v_call: TRBV19
cdr3_nt: TGTGCCAGCAGGAAACCGGGACTTCTGGGGGAGCAGTTCTTC; cdr3_aa: CASRKPGLLGEQFF; j_call: TRBJ2-1; clone_size: -; d_call: -; v_call: TRBV6-5